A selection of T cell receptor beta chains follows, all from one sample in a study. Via MiXCR, TCRdb re-called the RT-PCR reads, giving one row per CDR3 protein. In the table there are about 680,000 distinct CDR3 sequences, approximately 15% of which are singletons. Sequencing was carried out using memory CD4+ T cells from blood. These receptors came from a female donor in good health, serving as a healthy control. The conserved cysteine and the conserved F or W are not part of the CDR3 here. The D gene is left open where the match is weak. Size is omitted from some rows. Given values are once, few, many or a class for expanded clones.

ASRPRQGGRYEQY TRBJ2-7 TRBV6-2/TRBV6-3 few TRBD1
SARGWNTEAF TRBJ1-1 TRBV20-1 many .
SARSFSEQY TRBJ2-7 TRBV20-1 many .
ASSLAAGSLYEQY TRBJ2-7 TRBV5-1 few .
ASSVDGPGNTIY TRBJ1-3 TRBV12-3/TRBV12-4 . .
ASSLRRAPPYNEQF TRBJ2-1 TRBV27 . .
SARPRTSGLNNEQF TRBJ2-1 TRBV20-1 . TRBD2
SAKRGLSGELF TRBJ2-2 TRBV20-1 few .
ASIPRAQENTEAF TRBJ1-1 TRBV28 . .
ASRQGTGSYNEQF TRBJ2-1 TRBV12-3/TRBV12-4 many .
ATSRSTGQF TRBJ2-1 TRBV15 many .
ASSPRDSTLNTEAF TRBJ1-1 TRBV18 few TRBD1
ASSLAQSYGYT TRBJ1-2 TRBV7-9 . .
ASSLFRDTAF TRBJ1-1 TRBV11-2 . .
SAGSGRGDEQF TRBJ2-1 TRBV20-1 . TRBD2
ASSLWTGELF TRBJ2-2 TRBV5-5 many .
SARGYQETEAF TRBJ1-1 TRBV20-1 few .
ASSMGHNYGYT TRBJ1-2 TRBV6-5 . .
ASSLEGTGGYEQY TRBJ2-7 TRBV5-1 many TRBD1
ASSLNQGAPSTGELF TRBJ2-2 TRBV5-6 few TRBD1
ASSPSGGKEAF TRBJ1-1 TRBV12-3/TRBV12-4 . .
ASSLTSSVQETQY TRBJ2-5 TRBV7-3 . .
SAQQGIEAF TRBJ1-1 TRBV20-1 many .
ASSLTGFEQY TRBJ2-7 TRBV18 . .
ASSPMGVGTGVYGYT TRBJ1-2 TRBV7-2 . TRBD1
AIRGTSGDNEQF TRBJ2-1 TRBV10-3 many TRBD2
ASTSFYGYT TRBJ1-2 TRBV28 once .
ASSRFLAGEADTQY TRBJ2-3 TRBV3-1 few TRBD2
ASSQALSSTYSGTQY TRBJ2-3 TRBV4-1 . .
SATEPISSYNEQF TRBJ2-1 TRBV20-1 many .
ASSPSIGQGNSPLH TRBJ1-6 TRBV5-4 . TRBD1
ASSPMGLAADTQY TRBJ2-3 TRBV7-3 many TRBD2
ASSTLLEAIHEQY TRBJ2-7 TRBV6-5 many .
ASSRRRGGRGSGNTIY TRBJ1-3 TRBV28 many .
ASSPQGEDYGYT TRBJ1-2 TRBV12-3/TRBV12-4 . TRBD1
ASSLGLAGGLAEAF TRBJ1-1 TRBV7-2 few TRBD1
ASKDRGAGELF TRBJ2-2 TRBV2 . .
ASSAPGGPGNEQF TRBJ2-1 TRBV5-1 . TRBD2
ASSYSLWGYAF TRBJ1-1 TRBV6-5 many .
ASSFGSLLNEQF TRBJ2-1 TRBV5-5 many .
ASSPRGGTGTDTQY TRBJ2-3 TRBV18 few TRBD2
ATSDFGTSHQNEQF TRBJ2-1 TRBV24-1 . TRBD2
ASRLWSSSNTEAF TRBJ1-1 TRBV7-9 few .
SALIGLSYNEQF TRBJ2-1 TRBV20-1 . .
ASSERPGDSGNTIY TRBJ1-3 TRBV6-1 few .
ASGTGTSSYNEQF TRBJ2-1 TRBV2 few TRBD2
ASSPKRSEGNQPQH TRBJ1-5 TRBV7-4 . .
ASRTGGADTGELF TRBJ2-2 TRBV28 few TRBD1
SVTPGLHTGELF TRBJ2-2 TRBV29-1 . .
ASSPSVSYNEQF TRBJ2-1 TRBV7-2 many .
SASDSGQLNQPQH TRBJ1-5 TRBV20-1 few TRBD1
ASTDRYYGYT TRBJ1-2 TRBV28 few .